This TCR beta chain was obtained from a study of breast tumors, draining lymph nodes, adjacent tissues. The study, taken as a whole, reports: Compared with lymph nodes, tumors were less diverse; compared with nontumor tissue, more.

Samples came from axillary lymph nodes draining the breast cancer. As regards this clonotype: As yet, its antigen is unknown. This clone may be a read error of a much larger clone one base away.

Each CDR3 protein gets one entry after TCRdb re-called the multiplex PCR reads with MiXCR. The sample includes fewer than 300,000 distinct CDR3 sequences, approximately 30% of them seen just once. The sequenced material came from axillary lymph node tissue. This TCR was sampled from a female donor with breast cancer. Some clones in this sample may be carry-over from other donors' samples.

The CDR3 spells CASSSSFGRIQGSYNEQFF. The CDR3 DNA is TGTGCCAGCAGCTCCTCCTTTGGTCGAATACAGGGTTCCTACAATGAGCAGTTCTTC. The chain links TRBV11-2 to TRBJ2-1; maybe TRBD1 (6 bases). There are 19 residues in the CDR3. CDR1 and CDR2 (germline): SGHAT, FQNNGV. The V end was cut by 4 bases, the J end by 1 base, with 23 bases between.